The 30 T cell receptor beta chains given below trace back to one sample, sequenced in a study of cytomegalovirus exposure and HLA in healthy donors. Sequencing used immunoSEQ multiplex PCR; TCRdb keeps in-frame clones, though not all of them. This sample has over 100,000 clones, with about 95% found just once. The sequencing sample was made of PBMCs. The receptors here all came from a woman aged 18 to 35 in good health and CMV-seronegative.

The chain is built from TRBV4-1 and TRBJ2-1, with 9 bases aligning to TRBD1. CDR1 MGHRA and CDR2 YSYEKL come from the germline V gene. J was trimmed by 12 bases and V by 1 base; bases with no gene match: 7. This CDR3 region has 14 residues. CDR3 region: CASSQGQGEGRQFF. Written as DNA, the CDR3 is TGCGCCAGCAGCCAAGGACAGGGGGAAGGTCGGCAGTTCTTC.

The V call is TRBV6-1, the J call TRBJ2-5, with TRBD2 identical over 10 bases. The CDR3 loop spans 18 amino acids. CDR1 is MNHNS, CDR2 SASEGT, per germline. J lost 2 bases, V lost 1 base, and 10 bases had no gene match. The CDR3 region is CASSEGVVVAGGQETQYF. The CDR3 coding sequence is TGTGCCAGCAGTGAAGGGGTAGTTGTAGCGGGGGGTCAAGAGACCCAGTACTTC.

This clone has a single count. This sample also contains other DNA sequences that code for the same CDR3. The rearrangement uses TRBV6-5 and TRBJ2-7, with 12 bases lining up with TRBD2. Germline CDR1 and CDR2: MNHEY and SVGAGI. V was pared by 2 bases and J by 1 base, with 3 bases of the junction left unmatched. The CDR3 consists of 16 residues. CDR3 DNA: TGTGCCAGCAGTTACGCGGGGACTAGCGGGTCCTACGAGCAGTACTTC. It is translated as CASSYAGTSGSYEQYF.

The rearrangement joins TRBV19 to TRBJ2-7, with 11 bases lining up with TRBD2. The V and J ends lost 4 bases and 7 bases, in that order; junction bases with no gene match: 9. This CDR3 region has 15 residues. CDR1 is LNHDA and CDR2 is SQIVND in the germline V gene (reference sequence). The CDR3 nucleotides are TGTGCCAGTAGTACCACTAGCGGGAGCCCGTGGGAGCAGTACTTC. This encodes CASSTTSGSPWEQYF.

The chain has TRBV7-2 and TRBJ2-1, with D unclear. The CDR3 has 15 residues. Looked up from germline, CDR1 is SGHTA and CDR2 is FQGNSA. V lost 6 bases and J 0 bases, leaving 12 bases between the germline ends. In DNA, the CDR3 is TGTGCCAGCAGGATCGGTGACTTCTCCTACAATGAGCAGTTCTTC. Translation: CASRIGDFSYNEQFF.

This clone was observed once. The rearrangement uses TRBV29-1 and TRBJ2-1; possible D gene TRBD2, 5 bases. Germline CDR1 is SQVTM and CDR2 is ANQGSEA. CDR3 length: 13 residues. Trimming removed 7 bases from V and 0 bases from J, with 10 bases in between. This chain's CDR3 is CSATTNSYNEQFF. CDR3 DNA sequence: TGCAGCGCGACTACAAACTCCTACAATGAGCAGTTCTTC.

This clone was counted once. The V and J genes are TRBV7-5 and TRBJ2-1; the tabulated D call, TRBD2, remains unverified against the DNA. TRBV7-5 is noted as a pseudogene. This CDR3 comprises 18 residues. The CDR3 nucleotides read TGTGCCAGAAGCTTAGGGTCTTATACCCGAGGGTACTACAATGAGCAGTTCTTC. It translates to CARSLGSYTRGYYNEQFF.

The chain carries TRBV30 and TRBJ2-3; 11 nucleotides align to TRBD2. Germline CDR1 GTSNPN, CDR2 SVGIG (reference sequence). The CDR3 has 13 residues. The CDR3 DNA is TGTGCGACACGACTAGCGGGAAAGGATACGCAGTATTTT. This sequence encodes CATRLAGKDTQYF.

The rearrangement uses TRBV7-9 and TRBJ2-7, with TRBD1 identical over 7 bases. The CDR3 loop spans 13 amino acids. The V segment lost 5 bases and the J segment 1 base; nucleotides outside the gene matches: 2. Germline CDR1 and CDR2: SEHNR and FQNEAQ (reference sequence). CDR3 bases: TGTGCCAGCAGCCACAGGGGTTCCTACGAGCAGTACTTC. As protein: CASSHRGSYEQYF.

V is TRBV5-1 and J is TRBJ2-7; the match to TRBD1 covers 8 bases. The J segment lost 2 bases and the V segment lost 5 bases, leaving 9 bases of the junction unmatched. The CDR3 is 15 residues long. The germline V gene encodes CDR1 SGHRS and CDR2 YFSETQ. The CDR3 bases are TGCGCCAGCAGTGGAGGACAGGGAGGCGCCTACGAGCAGTACTTC. This gives the protein CASSGGQGGAYEQYF. Full variable domain (missing parts from reference TRBV5-1 and TRBJ2-7): KAGVTQTPRYLIKTRGQQVTLSCSPISGHRSVSWYQQTPGQGLQFLFEYFSETQRNKGNFPGRFSGRQFSNSRSEMNVSTLELGDSALYLCASSGGQGGAYEQYFGPGTRLTVT.

V usage is TRBV5-6 and J usage is TRBJ2-7, with D perhaps matching TRBD2 (7 bases). The CDR3 loop spans 14 amino acids. Trimming took 4 bases from V and 2 from J, leaving 13 bases between them. Germline V gives CDR1 SGHDT, CDR2 YYEEEE. CDR3 nucleotide sequence: TGTGCCAGCAGCGAAGGGGGGGCCACCTACGAGCAGTACTTC. It specifies CASSEGGATYEQYF.

The chain is built from TRBV7-9 and TRBJ2-5, with D possibly matching TRBD1 (6 bases). The V end lost 2 bases, the J end lost 5 bases, and 12 bases lay between the germline ends. CDR3 size: 14 residues. Germline lookup yields CDR1 SEHNR and CDR2 FQNEAQ (reference sequence). In DNA form, the CDR3 reads TGTGCCAGCAGCTTAACAGGGTTGGCGGAGACCCAGTACTTC. It translates to CASSLTGLAETQYF.

This clone was detected once. The V gene is TRBV7-6, the J gene TRBJ2-3, with TRBD2 matching 8 bases. V lost 3 bases and J lost 0; bases outside the gene matches: 2. This CDR3 is built from 15 residues. Germline assignment: CDR1 SGHVS and CDR2 FNYEAQ. The CDR3 protein is CASSFLAGSTDTQYF. The CDR3 coding sequence is TGTGCCAGCAGCTTCTTAGCGGGGAGCACAGATACGCAGTATTTT.

The chain combines TRBV4-1 with TRBJ1-2; TRBD1 aligns across 8 bases. Germline trimming cut 4 bases from V and 3 bases from J; bases unmatched to any gene: 1. Per germline, CDR1 MGHRA and CDR2 YSYEKL. CDR3 length: 13 residues. The CDR3 sequence: CASSRGQDYGYTF. In nucleotides, the CDR3 is TGCGCCAGCAGCCGGGGACAGGACTATGGCTACACCTTC.

V is TRBV4-1 and J is TRBJ2-2, with 8 bases identical to TRBD2. CDR1 is MGHRA, CDR2 YSYEKL, per germline. Losses at the gene ends were 1 base for V and 5 bases for J; bases not matched to a gene: 9. The CDR3 has 17 residues. The CDR3 DNA sequence: TGCGCCAGCAGCCAAGCGTTTGCGGGAGGTTTTACCGGGGAGCTGTTTTTT. Protein: CASSQAFAGGFTGELFF.

The chain carries TRBV15 and TRBJ1-5; no reliable D call. CDR1 LNHNV and CDR2 YYDKDF come from the germline V gene (reference sequence). The CDR3 runs 15 residues. V was pared by 1 base and J by 1 base, with 8 bases between. Here the CDR3 reads CATSRGGLSNQPQHF. For the CDR3, the DNA is TGTGCCACCAGCAGAGGAGGGTTGAGCAATCAGCCCCAGCATTTT. Based on the CDR3 plus reference TRBV15 and TRBJ1-5, the full variable domain is DAMVIQNPRYQVTQFGKPVTLSCSQTLNHNVMYWYQQKSSQAPKLLFHYYDKDFNNEADTPDNFQSRRPNTSFCFLDIRSPGLGDTAMYLCATSRGGLSNQPQHFGDGTRLSIL.

This sequence joins TRBV5-1 and TRBJ1-1; D gene uncertain. Per the germline V gene, CDR1 is SGHRS and CDR2 is YFSETQ. This CDR3 has 13 amino acids. Trimming cost V 3 bases and J 0 bases, with 6 bases left between them. The CDR3 coding sequence is TGCGCCAGCAGCTCCGGGGTGAACACTGAAGCTTTCTTT. This codes for CASSSGVNTEAFF.

The CDR3 bases are TGTGCCTGGACCCTCTTTGGACAGGACCGCGAAAAACTGTTTTTT. This codes for CAWTLFGQDREKLFF. The J gene is TRBJ1-4, the V gene TRBV30, with 7 nucleotides matching TRBD1. Trimming at V came to 4 bases and at J to 8 bases, leaving 13 bases not matched to a gene. There are 15 residues in the CDR3. Germline V gene lookup returns CDR1 GTSNPN and CDR2 SVGIG (reference sequence).

This clone appeared once. This chain joins TRBV30 and TRBJ2-1, with unresolved D. Trimming cost V 3 bases and J 7 bases, with 10 bases left between them. CDR1 and CDR2 from the germline V gene are GTSNPN and SVGIG (reference sequence). This CDR3 has 12 residues. The DNA for the CDR3 is TGTGCCTGGAGCCCGTCCAGAAATGAGCAGTTCTTC. Residues: CAWSPSRNEQFF.

The rearrangement joins TRBV11-3 to TRBJ1-2; D possibly corresponds to TRBD1 (6 bases). Trimming removed 8 bases from V and 4 bases from J, with 17 bases in between. Germline lookup yields CDR1 SGHNT and CDR2 YENEEA. The CDR3 has 14 amino acids. The CDR3 bases are TGTGCCAGCGCTACTCTCCAACAGGGCTATGGCTACACCTTC. Translating gives CASATLQQGYGYTF.

The rearrangement uses TRBV4-3 and TRBJ2-7; 7 nucleotides line up with TRBD1. Germline CDR1 reads LGHNA; CDR2 reads YSLEER. CDR3 length: 15 amino acids. V trimming: 3 bases; J trimming: 4 bases; junction bases outside the gene matches: 9. This chain's CDR3 is CASSQTGIDFYEQYF. CDR3 nucleotides: TGCGCCAGCAGCCAGACAGGGATCGACTTTTACGAGCAGTACTTC.

The rearrangement joins TRBV29-1 to TRBJ2-1, with 11 positions matching TRBD2. The CDR3 sequence is 19 residues long. Germline V gene data show CDR1 as SQVTM and CDR2 as ANQGSEA. After removal of 3 bases from V and 7 bases from J, the junction contained 20 bases not matched to a gene. CDR3 nucleotide sequence: TGCAGCGTTGATAGTAGCGGGAGGGCCGCCACCACGATTTTGAATGAGCAGTTCTTC. Its translation is CSVDSSGRAATTILNEQFF.

This clone was counted once. The V and J genes are TRBV2 and TRBJ2-1, with D maybe TRBD1 (6 bases). The germline gives CDR1 SNHLY, CDR2 FYNNEI. This CDR3 is 17 amino acids long. V gave up 2 bases and J gave up 9 bases, with 23 bases separating them. The CDR3 sequence: CASSENPGERGWIEQFF. The CDR3 nucleotides are TGTGCCAGCAGTGAAAACCCAGGGGAGCGTGGTTGGATTGAGCAGTTCTTC.

The rearrangement joins TRBV4-1 to TRBJ2-5; the match to TRBD2 covers 13 bases. CDR3 length: 22 amino acids. V gave up 0 bases and J gave up 0 bases; unmatched junction bases: 16. Germline lookup yields CDR1 MGHRA and CDR2 YSYEKL. CDR3 coding DNA: TGCGCCAGCAGCCAAGATCCCCCACTAGCGGGGGGGCCGGGTAAATACCAAGAGACCCAGTACTTC. Protein product: CASSQDPPLAGGPGKYQETQYF.

The chain employs TRBV12-5 and TRBJ1-1, with 8 nucleotides matching TRBD1. The CDR3 covers 12 residues. Germline CDR1 reads LGHNT; CDR2 reads FRNRAP. The J segment lost 7 bases and the V segment lost 6 bases, leaving 4 bases of the junction unmatched. The CDR3 coding sequence is TGTGCTAGTGGCCCAGGGGGCCTTGAAGCTTTCTTT. This encodes CASGPGGLEAFF. Full variable domain (remainder filled in from reference TRBV12-5 and TRBJ1-1): DARVTQTPRHKVTEMGQEVTMRCQPILGHNTVFWYRQTMMQGLELLAYFRNRAPLDDSGMPKDRFSAEMPDATLATLKIQPSEPRDSAVYFCASGPGGLEAFFGQGTRLTVV.

The chain has TRBV5-1 and TRBJ2-2, with 7 nucleotides matching TRBD2. This CDR3 contains 15 residues. J lost 5 bases, V lost 2 bases, and 6 bases had no gene match. The germline V gene encodes CDR1 SGHRS and CDR2 YFSETQ. CDR3 in DNA: TGCGCCAGCAGCTTACCGGGGGGTATGACCGGGGAGCTGTTTTTT. It is translated as CASSLPGGMTGELFF.

The rearrangement links TRBV18 to TRBJ2-3, with 7 bases lining up with TRBD2. This CDR3 spans 13 amino acids. V trimming: 5 bases; J trimming: 6 bases; junction bases outside the gene matches: 5. Germline V gene lookup returns CDR1 KGHSH and CDR2 LQKENI. The CDR3 reads CASSSREGDTQYF. CDR3 in DNA: TGTGCCAGCTCATCAAGGGAGGGTGATACGCAGTATTTT.

This clone has only one observation. V is TRBV4-3 and J is TRBJ2-7, with D possibly matching TRBD2 (5 bases). Trimming removed 4 bases from V and 0 bases from J, with 13 bases in between. Germline CDR1 is LGHNA and CDR2 is YSLEER. The CDR3 consists of 15 residues. CDR3: CASSPDRGSSYEQYF. Here the CDR3 DNA reads TGCGCCAGCAGCCCGGACCGAGGGTCCTCCTACGAGCAGTACTTC.

This chain joins TRBV11-2 and TRBJ2-6; weak D call: TRBD1 (6 bases). The germline V gene encodes CDR1 SGHAT and CDR2 FQNNGV. The CDR3 is 20 residues long. The V gene lost 0 bases and the J gene lost 0 bases, with 18 bases spanning the gap. The CDR3 reads CASSLDRYRVTLSGANVLTF. CDR3 nucleotide sequence: TGTGCCAGCAGCTTAGATCGCTACAGGGTGACCCTCTCTGGGGCCAACGTCCTGACTTTC.

This clone was seen just once. This chain connects TRBV6-5 to TRBJ2-7, with TRBD1 identical over 7 bases. Germline V gene data show CDR1 as MNHEY and CDR2 as SVGAGI. The CDR3 extends over 15 amino acids. V lost 6 bases and J lost 1; bases outside the gene matches: 9. The CDR3: CASSPAKGASYEQYF. In DNA, the CDR3 is TGTGCCAGCAGCCCAGCGAAGGGGGCTTCCTACGAGCAGTACTTC.